This T cell receptor (beta chain) was sequenced for a study of blood T cells in healthy people across ages (dated by TCRdb to the mid-2010s). Describing the broader study: Template switching captured roughly one uniquely barcoded TCR beta cDNA molecule per two T cells in model experiments. For two donors (one aged 18 to 30 and one aged 80 or older), the study analyzed two additional independent replicas of 1 million unique cDNA reads from the same blood draw. To avoid experimental bias, donors of different ages were distributed randomly across sequencing lanes. Using deep sequencing normalized with unique cDNA molecular identifiers, the study measured how TCR beta repertoire diversity changes with age. The donors were split into four age groups: young (average around 15 years), middle-aged (roughly 40), aged (roughly 68) and long-lived (approximately 80). The paper as a whole reports these results and caveats: There was a strong correlation between observed TCR beta diversity and the percentage of naive T cells measured by flow cytometry. Total diversity estimates from one million sequenced T cells were considered lower bounds and underestimates. Conclusive comparison of naive and antigen-experienced compartments was prevented by the profiling of bulk unsorted PBMCs. The CMV infection status of donors was not known, potentially confounding age-related changes in expanded clonotypes. Compared with the aged group, the long-lived group had more naive CD4+ T cells, fewer expanded clones and increased TCR diversity, suggesting age selection. As age increased, observed TCR beta diversity per million T cells dropped in a roughly linear way, and a significant reduction was already evident by age about 40.

The donors were roughly 39 Caucasian individuals from Russia, aged 6 to 90 years, who were systemically healthy. Roughly 10 milliliters of peripheral blood were drawn from each donor into EDTA-treated Vacutainer tubes. PBMCs were isolated by Ficoll-Paque density-gradient centrifugation, with at least 6 million obtained per sample. Trizol reagent was used to extract total RNA from PBMCs, with at least 5.5 micrograms per sample. The percentages of naive CD45RAhigh/CD27high T cells were determined by flow cytometry on a PBMC aliquot from every donor. V loses 2 bases of germline sequence and J loses 2 bases, and the interval between the two ends is 10 bases. According to the germline V gene, CDR1 reads MDHEN and CDR2 reads SYDVKM. Spanning cysteine to phenylalanine, the CDR3 consists of 14 amino acids. This entry keeps only the CDR3 DNA: 42 bases, framed from base 1. Libraries were prepared through 5' RACE. Sequenced using an Illumina HiSeq 2500. A second PCR of roughly 6 to 11 cycles was run with a J-beta primer mix and a sample-barcoded 5' primer. A template-switch 5' adaptor carrying 12 random nucleotides introduced a unique molecular identifier onto each TCR beta cDNA molecule. At least 2.5 million CDR3-containing paired-end reads were obtained from each sample. First-strand cDNA was synthesized from all RNA with the Mint cDNA synthesis kit, primed by a TRBC-specific oligonucleotide. All cDNA was treated with uracil-DNA glycosylase and then went through a first 18-cycle PCR with the universal primers M1SS and BC2_uni_R. On the study's bioinformatics: For normalization, 1 million high-quality reads, each with a distinct molecular identifier, were randomly selected from each sample. Instead of being binned into consensus sequences, reads with shared molecular identifiers were discarded. CDR3 identification, clonotype clustering and error correction used MiTCR with a Q25 quality threshold and the strictest error-elimination algorithm. A nonparametric unseen species model using Euler transformation provided a lower-bound estimate of total TCR beta diversity. Using fastp trimming at Q25 and MiXCR clonotype assembly, TCRdb reanalyzed the public sequencing data and kept in-frame beta chains. Rows with one shared CDR3 protein collapse into an entry with the most common genes and DNA. TCRdb, not the authors, supplied the V and J calls. A total of over 950,000 distinct CDR3 sequences appear in this sample, just over 50% of them only once. Around 21% of the sample is in the top ten clones.

A note on this clonotype: Its antigen is currently not known. There are no base qualities to consult, and no much larger clone falls within one base.

The chain is made from TRBV28 and TRBJ2-7; no D gene is confidently identified. Sequencing was done on a sample of blood. The sequence was obtained from a woman in her sixties in good health. The DNA sequence reads TGTGCCAGCAGTTTAGGAGTACCGACCTACGAGCAGTACTTC. It codes for CASSLGVPTYEQYF. Supplemented by the reference TRBV28 and TRBJ2-7 proteins around the CDR3, the complete variable domain is DVKVTQSSRYLVKRTGEKVFLECVQDMDHENMFWYRQDPGLGLRLIYFSYDVKMKEKGDIPEGYSVSREKKERFSLILESASTNQTSMYLCASSLGVPTYEQYFGPGTRLTVT.